The 29 T cell receptor beta chains in this list originate from one sample, sequenced in a study of patients and donors after allogeneic stem cell transplantation. TCRdb processed the RT-PCR reads anew with MiXCR; each CDR3 protein has one entry. The profile shows approximately 99,000 distinct CDR3 sequences, about a third of them singletons. Sequenced material: blood, either unsorted or a sorted T cell fraction (not recorded which). These receptors were taken from a human donor who was either an allogeneic HSCT recipient or a stem cell or donor lymphocyte infusion donor (not recorded which). It is not recorded whose cells these are; they may come from a transplant donor.

This sequence joins TRBV20-1 and TRBJ1-2; tentatively, D is TRBD1 (5 bases). V lost 3 bases and J lost 4, with 27 bases in between. The CDR3 is 18 residues long. CDR1 is DFQATT, CDR2 SNEGSKA, per germline (reference sequence). CDR3 coding DNA: TGCAGTGCTAGTTTCCGCGTTGGAGGGGCGCAGGGTAGCTATGGCTACACCTTC. It is translated as CSASFRVGGAQGSYGYTF.

With regard to this clonotype: Relative to the germline gene, one junction end is altered; a read error may explain this. The chain links TRBV7-3 to TRBJ2-3; 10 bases line up with TRBD2. The CDR3 has 15 residues. Germline values: CDR1 SGHTA, CDR2 FQGTGA. CDR3 bases: TGTGCCAGCAGCTTACTAGGGACTAGCGTAGATATGCAGTATTTT. Translation: CASSLLGTSVDMQYF.

In its sample, this clonotype was seen many times. V and J are TRBV12-3 or TRBV12-4 and TRBJ1-5; tentatively, D is TRBD1 (6 bases). V shed 7 bases and J shed 1 base, with 14 bases lying between them. The CDR3 length is 15 residues. The chain's CDR3 is CASTLGGGSNQPQHF. The CDR3 bases are TGTGCCAGCACCTTGGGTGGGGGCAGCAATCAGCCCCAGCATTTT.

The CDR3 DNA follows: TGTGCCAGCAGTGAATCGGGGCTGGACAATCAGCCCCAGCATTTT. This codes for CASSESGLDNQPQHF. This chain links TRBV2 with TRBJ1-5, with D possibly matching TRBD1 (5 bases). CDR1 SNHLY and CDR2 FYNNEI come from the germline V gene. The CDR3 is 15 amino acids. The V and J ends lost 2 bases and 3 bases respectively, with 11 bases between them.

The J gene is TRBJ1-2, the V gene TRBV30; D may be TRBD1 (6 bases). Trimming stripped 7 bases from V and 4 bases from J, with 19 bases between. Germline V CDR1 and CDR2: GTSNPN, SVGIG (reference sequence). CDR3 length equals 14 residues. The DNA for the CDR3 is TGTGCCTCCCTGGCAGGGGACCGCTTCTATGGCTACACCTTC. It encodes CASLAGDRFYGYTF.

This chain joins TRBV5-1 and TRBJ2-2, with TRBD2 identical over 10 bases. CDR3 size: 16 residues. J lost 2 bases, V lost 5 bases, and 6 bases had no gene match. Germline-derived CDR1 and CDR2 are SGHRS and YFSETQ. The CDR3 region is CASRIAGGVNTGELFF. The CDR3 nucleotides read TGCGCCAGCAGAATAGCGGGAGGTGTTAACACCGGGGAGCTGTTTTTT.

The chain is built from TRBV6-2 or TRBV6-3 and TRBJ2-7; TRBD1 might be the D (5 bases). V lost 6 bases, J lost 6 bases, and 21 bases lay in between. From germline, CDR1 is MNHEY and CDR2 SVGEGT. The CDR3 totals 15 residues. In DNA form, the CDR3 reads TGTGCCAGCAGCCGAGGTGACAGTGCCTTGCTCGAGCAGTACTTC. Its translation: CASSRGDSALLEQYF.

This chain joins TRBV5-1 and TRBJ2-7; the D gene is possibly TRBD1 (6 bases). Trimming took 5 bases from V and 3 from J, leaving 18 bases between them. The CDR3 is 15 amino acids. Germline CDR1 SGHRS, CDR2 YFSETQ. CDR3 coding DNA: TGCGCCAGCAGTCTAGACAGGTTTGGATTCTACGAGCAGTACTTC. Protein sequence: CASSLDRFGFYEQYF.

This clonotype was detected many times. V is TRBV15 and J is TRBJ2-2; D may be TRBD1 or TRBD2 (6 bases each). V shed 0 bases and J shed 3 bases, with 11 bases lying between them. CDR1 and CDR2 (germline): LNHNV, YYDKDF (reference sequence). The CDR3 is made up of 16 amino acids. CDR3 amino acids: CATSRDKGGDTGELFF. The CDR3, as DNA: TGTGCCACCAGCAGAGATAAGGGGGGAGACACCGGGGAGCTGTTTTTT.

The chain uses TRBV29-1 and TRBJ2-1; D gene unclear. CDR1 is SQVTM and CDR2 is ANQGSEA in the germline V gene. V was cut by 5 bases and J by 5 bases, with 7 bases left in between. The CDR3 runs to 11 residues. The CDR3 sequence: CSVWADNEQFF. CDR3 DNA: TGCAGCGTTTGGGCAGACAATGAGCAGTTCTTC.

This clonotype has more than one count but fewer than ten. This chain uses TRBV28 with TRBJ1-1, with 7 bases lining up with TRBD1. Losses at the gene ends were 5 bases for V and 1 base for J; bases not matched to a gene: 7. Germline CDR1 MDHEN, CDR2 SYDVKM. The CDR3 has 15 residues. The CDR3 sequence is CASSRGGAGNTEAFF. CDR3 in DNA: TGTGCCAGCAGTCGAGGGGGCGCGGGGAACACTGAAGCTTTCTTT.

The genes are TRBV4-3 and TRBJ2-2, with D hard to call. V lost 1 base and J 0 bases, leaving 15 bases between the germline ends. Germline V gene sequence: CDR1 LGHNA, CDR2 YSLEER. This CDR3 contains 18 residues. CDR3 residues: CASSQGVQPLTNTGELFF. In nucleotides, the CDR3 is TGCGCCAGCAGCCAAGGAGTTCAGCCCCTCACGAACACCGGGGAGCTGTTTTTT.

Ten or more counts support this clonotype. The rearrangement uses TRBV6-5 and TRBJ1-4, with D uncertain. V dropped 8 bases and J dropped 0 bases, with 7 bases sitting between them. Per the germline V gene, CDR1 is MNHEY and CDR2 is SVGAGI. The CDR3 extends over 13 amino acids. The CDR3 DNA sequence: TGTGCCAGCGGAGGTGCAACTAATGAAAAACTGTTTTTT. It yields the protein CASGGATNEKLFF.

The chain carries TRBV28 and TRBJ2-7, with D perhaps TRBD2 (6 bases). The CDR3 sequence is 13 residues long. V dropped 4 bases and J dropped 3 bases, with 10 bases sitting between them. The germline V gene has CDR1 MDHEN and CDR2 SYDVKM. The CDR3 DNA follows: TGTGCCAGCAGTTCTCCTAGCGACTACGAGCAGTACTTC. Its translation: CASSSPSDYEQYF.

A few counts support this clonotype. V usage is TRBV7-2 and J usage is TRBJ1-6; 7 bases match TRBD1. V shed 10 bases and J 7 bases; nucleotides not matched to a gene: 10. The CDR3 has 14 residues. CDR1 is SGHTA, CDR2 FQGNSA, per germline. The CDR3 sequence: CATNRQGGNSPLHF. The CDR3 DNA reads as TGTGCCACCAACCGACAGGGTGGGAATTCACCCCTCCACTTT. Supplemented by reference TRBV7-2 and TRBJ1-6, the full variable domain reads GAGVSQSPSNKVTEKGKDVELRCDPISGHTALYWYRQSLGQGLEFLIYFQGNSAPDKSGLPSDRFSAERTGGSVSTLTIQRTQQEDSAVYLCATNRQGGNSPLHFGNGTRLTVT.

The gene calls are TRBV19 and TRBJ2-3, with 7 nucleotides matching TRBD2. Germline CDR1 and CDR2: LNHDA and SQIVND (reference sequence). V trimming: 5 bases; J trimming: 4 bases; junction bases outside the gene matches: 6. The CDR3 is made up of 14 amino acids. In DNA form, the CDR3 reads TGTGCCAGTAGTCCAAGCGGGAAGGCAGATACGCAGTATTTT. As protein: CASSPSGKADTQYF.

This clonotype showed up just a few times. The chain employs TRBV12-3 or TRBV12-4 and TRBJ1-5; 8 nucleotides align to TRBD1. After removal of 4 bases from V and 4 bases from J, the junction contained 15 bases not matched to a gene. The CDR3 totals 18 residues. Here the CDR3 reads CASSSRDRTFWGNQPQHF. CDR3 nucleotides: TGTGCCAGCAGTTCCCGGGACAGGACCTTCTGGGGTAATCAGCCCCAGCATTTT.

This clonotype was recorded a few times. The V and J genes are TRBV20-1 and TRBJ2-7; D could derive from TRBD1 or TRBD2 (7 bases each). Germline V gene lookup returns CDR1 DFQATT and CDR2 SNEGSKA (reference sequence). This CDR3 comprises 13 residues. V was cut by 6 bases and J by 5 bases, with 17 bases left in between. This CDR3 is CSALAQGRDEQYF. CDR3 nucleotides: TGCAGTGCGCTGGCACAGGGGAGGGACGAGCAGTACTTC.

Here the CDR3 DNA reads TGTGCCAGCGGGGGCGTTAATGGCTACACCTTC. Amino acid sequence: CASGGVNGYTF. The rearrangement joins TRBV12-3 or TRBV12-4 to TRBJ1-2, with a possible D match to TRBD1 (6 bases). The CDR3 runs 11 residues. V shed 8 bases and J shed 6 bases, with 10 bases lying between them.

V is TRBV13 and J is TRBJ1-2, with D unclear. The V gene's germline CDR1 is PRHDT and CDR2 FYEKMQ (reference sequence). The CDR3 is 12 amino acids. The V end lost 5 bases, the J end lost 5 bases, and 9 bases lay between the germline ends. Here the CDR3 reads CASSAYTYGYTF. In DNA, the CDR3 is TGTGCCAGCAGCGCGTACACTTATGGCTACACCTTC.

The V call is TRBV7-9, the J call TRBJ2-1; 8 bases agree with TRBD2. In germline, CDR1 is SEHNR, CDR2 FQNEAQ (reference sequence). Trimming at V came to 6 bases and at J to 3 bases, leaving 4 bases not matched to a gene. The CDR3 totals 14 residues. DNA for the CDR3: TGTGCCAGCAGTCGACGGGAGGGCTACAATGAGCAGTTCTTC. Amino acid sequence: CASSRREGYNEQFF.

The chain has TRBV4-2 and TRBJ1-2; D is unresolved. This CDR3 is 15 amino acids long. CDR1 and CDR2 (germline): LGHNA, YNFKEQ. V lost 0 bases, J lost 2 bases, and 10 bases lay in between. CDR3 nucleotides: TGTGCCAGCAGCCAAGATGGCGCAGCAAACTATGGCTACACCTTC. This gives the protein CASSQDGAANYGYTF.

The rearrangement uses TRBV12-3 or TRBV12-4 and TRBJ2-2, with 9 bases lining up with TRBD1. Trimming at V came to 3 bases and at J to 4 bases, leaving 6 bases not matched to a gene. This CDR3 is 16 amino acids long. The CDR3: CASSLGTGRSTGELFF. CDR3 nucleotides: TGTGCCAGCAGTTTGGGGACAGGGAGGAGCACCGGGGAGCTGTTTTTT.

V is TRBV20-1 and J is TRBJ2-1; no clear D. From germline, CDR1 is DFQATT and CDR2 SNEGSKA (reference sequence). This CDR3 has 13 residues. CDR3 DNA: TGCAATGTTCGGTCACCAACATACAATGAGCAGTTCTTC. Residues: CNVRSPTYNEQFF.

CDR3 DNA: TGTGCCAGCAGTTACGGTAGCGGGAGAAGATATGAGCAGTTCTTC. It specifies CASSYGSGRRYEQFF. The rearrangement uses TRBV6-6 and TRBJ2-1, with 9 bases matching TRBD2. Germline V CDR1 and CDR2: MNHNY, SVGAGI (reference sequence). Losses at the gene ends were 2 bases for V and 8 bases for J; bases not matched to a gene: 7. CDR3 length: 15 residues.

This clonotype has just a few counts. This chain joins TRBV20-1 and TRBJ2-3, with D possibly being TRBD2 (5 bases). V lost 3 bases and J lost 4, with 11 bases in between. The CDR3 consists of 13 residues. The germline V gene encodes CDR1 DFQATT and CDR2 SNEGSKA (reference sequence). This CDR3 reads CSASPAGADTQYF. For the CDR3, the DNA is TGCAGTGCTAGTCCGGCGGGCGCAGATACGCAGTATTTT.

This clonotype was seen a handful of times. The chain uses TRBV5-1 and TRBJ1-1, with no clear D. Germline V CDR1 and CDR2: SGHRS, YFSETQ. CDR3 length: 14 residues. Trimming shortened V by 1 base and J by 1 base, and 8 bases separated the two germline ends. CDR3 sequence (DNA): TGCGCCAGCAGCTTGAGGCAACAGAACACTGAAGCTTTCTTT. It yields the protein CASSLRQQNTEAFF. The full variable domain, with the rest looked up from reference TRBV5-1 and TRBJ1-1, is KAGVTQTPRYLIKTRGQQVTLSCSPISGHRSVSWYQQTPGQGLQFLFEYFSETQRNKGNFPGRFSGRQFSNSRSEMNVSTLELGDSALYLCASSLRQQNTEAFFGQGTRLTVV.

In DNA form, the CDR3 reads TGTGCCATAGCGACCACATCCGACGAGCAGTACTTC. Translated: CAIATTSDEQYF. The rearrangement joins TRBV10-3 to TRBJ2-7; D call uncertain. The V and J ends lost 9 bases and 5 bases respectively, with 14 bases between them. Per germline, CDR1 ENHRY and CDR2 SYGVKD. The length of the CDR3 is 12 residues.

This clonotype came up a few times. This rearrangement joins TRBV10-3 to TRBJ1-5; maybe TRBD1 (6 bases). The V and J ends lost 3 bases and 4 bases respectively, with 16 bases between them. CDR1 is ENHRY, CDR2 SYGVKD, per germline. The length of the CDR3 is 16 residues. The CDR3 protein is CAISETPGTRNQPQHF. CDR3 DNA: TGTGCCATCAGTGAAACCCCCGGGACAAGGAATCAGCCCCAGCATTTT.